This TCR beta chain was retrieved from a study of T-cell reconstitution after alpha-beta-depleted transplantation in children. The TCRbeta library incorporated unique molecular identifiers. One entry per CDR3 protein, called by TCRdb with MiXCR from the PCR reads. The sample records approximately 91,000 distinct CDR3 sequences, roughly 8% being singletons. This clonotype was seen a handful of times. The sequences come from PBMCs from the stem cell graft donor, collected from the stem cell graft. This TCR was recovered from a human donor who donated a stem cell graft to a child with congenital amegakaryocytic thrombocytopenia.

The CDR3 DNA reads TGCAGCGTTGAGGAGGGGGGACATAGCTACGAGCAGTACTTC. Translating gives CSVEEGGHSYEQYF. This chain connects TRBV29-1 to TRBJ2-7; D may correspond to TRBD1 or TRBD2 (6 bases each). V was shortened by 3 bases and J by 3 bases, with 15 bases between the two germline ends. This CDR3 has 14 amino acids. Germline V gene lookup returns CDR1 SQVTM and CDR2 ANQGSEA.